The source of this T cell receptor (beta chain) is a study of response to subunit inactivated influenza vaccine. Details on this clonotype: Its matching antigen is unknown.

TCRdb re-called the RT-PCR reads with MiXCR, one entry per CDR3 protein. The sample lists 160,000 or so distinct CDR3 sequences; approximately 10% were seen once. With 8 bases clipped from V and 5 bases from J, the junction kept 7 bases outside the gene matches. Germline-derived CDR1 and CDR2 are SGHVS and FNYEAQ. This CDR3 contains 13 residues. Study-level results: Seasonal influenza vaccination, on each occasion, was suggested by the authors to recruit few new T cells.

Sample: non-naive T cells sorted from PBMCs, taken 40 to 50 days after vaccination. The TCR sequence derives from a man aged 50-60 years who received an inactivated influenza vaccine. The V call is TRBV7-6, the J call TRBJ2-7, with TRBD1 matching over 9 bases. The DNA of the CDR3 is TGTGCCAGCTCCCGGACAGGGGCCAACGAGCAGTACTTC. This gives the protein CASSRTGANEQYF.